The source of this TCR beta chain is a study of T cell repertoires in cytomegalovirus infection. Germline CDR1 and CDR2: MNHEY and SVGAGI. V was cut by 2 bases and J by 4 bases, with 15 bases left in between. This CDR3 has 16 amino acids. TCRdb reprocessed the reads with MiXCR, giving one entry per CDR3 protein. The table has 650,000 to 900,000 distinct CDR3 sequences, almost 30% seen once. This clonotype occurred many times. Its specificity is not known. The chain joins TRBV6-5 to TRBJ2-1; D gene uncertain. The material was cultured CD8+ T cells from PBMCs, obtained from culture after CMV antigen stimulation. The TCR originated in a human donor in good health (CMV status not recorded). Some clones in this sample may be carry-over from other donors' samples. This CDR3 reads CASSYGVYKSYNEQFF. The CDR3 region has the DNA TGTGCCAGCAGTTACGGGGTATACAAAAGTTACAATGAGCAGTTCTTC.